One T cell receptor beta chain is described in this entry. Its specificity is unknown. The CDR3 contains 13 residues. Trimming removed 1 base from V and 7 bases from J, with 11 bases in between. CDR1 DFQATT and CDR2 SNEGSKA come from the germline V gene (reference sequence). The data originate from a study of CD8 T cells in ankylosing spondylitis. The authors made TCR beta libraries by quantitative 5'-RACE with molecular barcodes. Via MiXCR, TCRdb re-called the 5' RACE reads, giving one row per CDR3 protein. This sample carries hundreds of thousands of distinct CDR3 sequences, 20% of them seen once, and the ten largest clones take 7.8%. Study-wide results and limits: Certain motif variants had earlier appeared in reactive arthritis synovial fluid and blood. Reports say disease-linked clones showed up significantly more in matched ankylosing spondylitis synovial fluid.

The source is a male donor with ankylosing spondylitis or in good health (not recorded which). Sequencing was carried out using blood, either unsorted or a sorted T cell fraction (not recorded which). This chain links TRBV20-1 with TRBJ1-5; D may be TRBD1 (6 bases). In nucleotides, the CDR3 is TGCAGTGCTAGAGGAGGAGGGGGACAGCCCCAGCATTTT. Its translation is CSARGGGGQPQHF.